A single sample is the source of the 4 T cell receptor beta chains below, sequenced in a study of blood T cell repertoires in COVID-19. Sequencing used immunoSEQ multiplex PCR; TCRdb keeps in-frame clones, though not all of them. The sample gives about 280,000 clones, about 90% of which show up once; over 4% is in the top ten. Sequencing was done on a sample of PBMCs or T cells enriched from blood (not recorded which). These receptor sequences come from a woman in her thirties with acute COVID-19.

This chain joins TRBV24-1 and TRBJ1-5, with 8 positions matching TRBD1. This CDR3 has 15 amino acids. V lost 4 bases to trimming and J lost 2 bases; unmatched junction nucleotides: 3. From germline, CDR1 is KGHDR and CDR2 SFDVKD. The CDR3 reads CATSDETGGNQPQHF. As DNA, the CDR3 is TGTGCCACCAGTGACGAGACAGGGGGCAATCAGCCCCAGCATTTT.

This rearrangement joins TRBV13 to TRBJ2-7; D perhaps matches TRBD1 (5 bases). With 5 bases removed from V and 3 bases from J, the gap between germline ends came to 8 bases. Germline V gene lookup returns CDR1 PRHDT and CDR2 FYEKMQ (reference sequence). CDR3 length equals 12 residues. CDR3 in amino acids: CASSQDSYEQYF. CDR3 coding DNA: TGTGCCAGCAGCCAAGACAGCTACGAGCAGTACTTC.

J is TRBJ1-2 and V is TRBV28; possibly TRBD1 for D (5 bases). CDR1 and CDR2 from the germline V gene are MDHEN and SYDVKM. V gave up 10 bases and J gave up 0 bases, with 15 bases separating them. The CDR3 contains 14 residues. The CDR3 sequence is CATDIPGTNYGYTF. Written as DNA, the CDR3 is TGTGCCACCGATATACCAGGGACTAACTATGGCTACACCTTC.

The J gene is TRBJ1-1, the V gene TRBV7-3, with 7 positions matching TRBD1. CDR1 is SGHTA and CDR2 is FQGTGA in the germline V gene. The CDR3 is 13 amino acids. V was pared by 6 bases and J by 4 bases, with 5 bases of the junction left unmatched. DNA of the CDR3: TGTGCCAGCAGTCGTCGGGACAGCACTGAAGCTTTCTTT. Its protein is CASSRRDSTEAFF.